Following are 16 T cell receptor beta chains from one sample sequenced in a study of shared clonotypes between healthy human individuals. Produced via immunoSEQ multiplex PCR; TCRdb's table is partial and in-frame only. The data contain approximately 2.1 million clones, over 85% of them singletons. The sample taken for sequencing was naive CD4+ T cells from PBMCs. Subset of the sample: CD45RA+ positively selected. These receptors came from a man younger than 35 in good health. Some clones in this sample may be carry-over from other donors' samples.

The gene calls are TRBV25-1 and TRBJ2-7, with D unclear. The CDR3 consists of 11 residues. The V and J ends lost 1 base and 11 bases respectively, with 9 bases between them. Germline CDR1 reads MGHDK; CDR2 reads SYGVNS. The CDR3 here is CASSEFAGKYF. The DNA for the CDR3 is TGTGCCAGCAGTGAATTTGCTGGGAAGTACTTC.

The chain couples TRBV6-6 to TRBJ2-2; 9 nucleotides match TRBD1. Losses at the gene ends were 6 bases for V and 4 bases for J; bases not matched to a gene: 6. Germline lookup yields CDR1 MNHNY and CDR2 SVGAGI (reference sequence). The CDR3 covers 15 residues. The CDR3 DNA follows: TGTGCCAGCAGACCGGGACAGGGTAGCACCGGGGAGCTGTTTTTT. Its translation: CASRPGQGSTGELFF.

This clone is a singleton in its sample. The CDR3 DNA is TGTGCCAGCAGCTTAGGTCTAGCGGGAGGGAACGAGCAGTACTTC. Amino acid sequence: CASSLGLAGGNEQYF. The chain carries TRBV7-8 and TRBJ2-7, with TRBD2 matching over 12 bases. The CDR3 length is 15 residues. Germline CDR1 reads SGHVS; CDR2 reads FQNEAQ. With V trimmed by 1 base and J by 5 bases, 3 bases remained unmatched.

The chain is built from TRBV15 and TRBJ1-1, with D possibly matching TRBD1 (5 bases). V lost 1 base to trimming and J lost 6 bases, with 6 bases between them. CDR3 length equals 12 residues. CDR1 LNHNV and CDR2 YYDKDF come from the germline V gene (reference sequence). As DNA, the CDR3 is TGTGCCACCAGCAGAGGGGGGGCTGAAGCTTTCTTT. Protein product: CATSRGGAEAFF.

V and J are TRBV6-1 and TRBJ2-7; a possible D gene is TRBD2 (6 bases). This CDR3 is 13 amino acids long. V lost 4 bases and J lost 2, with 9 bases in between. Germline lookup yields CDR1 MNHNS and CDR2 SASEGT. For the CDR3, the DNA is TGTGCCAGCAGTGGCCCGGGGGCCTACGAGCAGTACTTC. It encodes CASSGPGAYEQYF.

The rearrangement uses TRBV9 and TRBJ2-7, with TRBD2 matching over 9 bases. Germline lookup yields CDR1 SGDLS and CDR2 YYNGEE. V lost 3 bases and J lost 4; bases outside the gene matches: 8. This CDR3 region has 15 residues. The CDR3 region has the DNA TGTGCCAGCAGCGGTGGCCTGGCGGGAGGGTACGAGCAGTACTTC. It encodes CASSGGLAGGYEQYF.

This clone was picked up one time. V usage is TRBV5-4 and J usage is TRBJ2-3, with a possible D match to TRBD1 (5 bases). In germline, CDR1 is SGHNT, CDR2 YYREEE (reference sequence). The CDR3 has 16 residues. The V end was cut by 6 bases, the J end by 0 bases, with 17 bases between. CDR3 nucleotides: TGTGCCAGCAACCCCCTTGGGGCCTCTAGCACAGATACGCAGTATTTT. Encoded protein: CASNPLGASSTDTQYF.

Concerning this clone: This specimen includes other DNA sequences encoding the same CDR3. The chain is built from TRBV7-2 and TRBJ2-5; D possibly corresponds to TRBD1 (5 bases). Germline V gene lookup returns CDR1 SGHTA and CDR2 FQGNSA. Trimming left V 5 bases short and J 4 bases short, with 8 bases between. The CDR3 covers 12 residues. The CDR3, as DNA: TGTGCCAGCAGCCAGGGTCGAGAGACCCAGTACTTC. As protein: CASSQGRETQYF. The whole variable domain, remainder taken from reference TRBV7-2 and TRBJ2-5, is GAGVSQSPSNKVTEKGKDVELRCDPISGHTALYWYRQSLGQGLEFLIYFQGNSAPDKSGLPSDRFSAERTGGSVSTLTIQRTQQEDSAVYLCASSQGRETQYFGPGTRLLVL.

On this clone: Other DNA sequences in the sample encode the same CDR3. The CDR3 loop is CASSLVADTQYF. CDR3 DNA sequence: TGTGCCAGCAGCTTAGTTGCAGATACGCAGTATTTT. This sequence joins TRBV7-9 and TRBJ2-3; no clear D gene. The CDR3 has 12 residues. Trimming shortened V by 1 base and J by 4 bases, and 3 bases separated the two germline ends. Germline-derived CDR1 and CDR2 are SEHNR and FQNEAQ (reference sequence).

A single count supports this clone. The gene calls are TRBV9 and TRBJ2-5; 7 bases are shared with TRBD2. There are 17 residues in the CDR3. CDR1 SGDLS and CDR2 YYNGEE come from the germline V gene. The V gene end was trimmed by 2 bases and the J gene end by 2 bases; junction bases not matched to a gene: 12. DNA of the CDR3: TGTGCCAGCAGCGTTAGGGCTAGCGGAGCAGTTCAAGAGACCCAGTACTTC. The encoded protein is CASSVRASGAVQETQYF.

This sequence joins TRBV27 and TRBJ2-1, with TRBD2 identical over 9 bases. Germline values: CDR1 MNHEY, CDR2 SMNVEV (reference sequence). The CDR3 extends over 18 amino acids. V lost 3 bases to trimming and J lost 0 bases; unmatched junction nucleotides: 9. CDR3 nucleotide sequence: TGTGCCAGCAGTTTCGGTCTAGCGGGGAGGAGCTCCTACAATGAGCAGTTCTTC. Encoded protein: CASSFGLAGRSSYNEQFF.

The chain couples TRBV11-2 to TRBJ2-7; TRBD2 is a possible D gene (5 bases). Germline V gene lookup returns CDR1 SGHAT and CDR2 FQNNGV. Trimming cost V 3 bases and J 3 bases, with 15 bases left between them. This CDR3 is built from 15 residues. CDR3 nucleotides: TGTGCCAGCAGCTTCACGATAGACGGGGTCTACGAGCAGTACTTC. The encoded protein is CASSFTIDGVYEQYF. The full variable domain, in which reference TRBV11-2 and TRBJ2-7 provide the parts outside the CDR3, is EAGVAQSPRYKIIEKRQSVAFWCNPISGHATLYWYQQILGQGPKLLIQFQNNGVVDDSQLPKDRFSAERLKGVDSTLKIQPAKLEDSAVYLCASSFTIDGVYEQYFGPGTRLTVT.

The V gene is TRBV27, the J gene TRBJ1-1; D perhaps matches TRBD1 (5 bases). V was shortened by 1 base and J by 1 base, with 10 bases between the two germline ends. CDR3 length: 15 residues. CDR1 is MNHEY and CDR2 is SMNVEV in the germline V gene (reference sequence). In DNA, the CDR3 is TGTGCCAGCAGTTTATTCCCAGGGACGAACACTGAAGCTTTCTTT. Its protein is CASSLFPGTNTEAFF.

For the CDR3, the DNA is TGTGCCAGCAGCTTGAGAACCACGGGATACAATGAGCAGTTCTTC. Its protein is CASSLRTTGYNEQFF. This chain connects TRBV5-6 to TRBJ2-1, with a weak D call TRBD2 (5 bases). The V end was cut by 1 base, the J end by 4 bases, with 12 bases between. The CDR3 is made up of 15 amino acids. CDR1 SGHDT and CDR2 YYEEEE come from the germline V gene.

A word on this clone: The sample holds other DNA sequences that translate to the same CDR3. This chain connects TRBV20-1 to TRBJ2-1; D gene unclear. CDR1 is DFQATT, CDR2 SNEGSKA, per germline (reference sequence). V gave up 2 bases and J gave up 6 bases, with 5 bases separating them. The CDR3 length is 11 residues. CDR3 in DNA: TGCAGTGCTAGAAAAGGCAATGAGCAGTTCTTC. Translation gives CSARKGNEQFF.

The V gene is TRBV6-6, the J gene TRBJ2-1, with D maybe TRBD1 (6 bases). V was pared by 10 bases and J by 2 bases, with 12 bases between. This CDR3 region has 13 residues. Per the germline V gene, CDR1 is MNHNY and CDR2 is SVGAGI (reference sequence). The CDR3 here is CATHRDTYNEQFF. The CDR3 coding sequence is TGTGCCACACACCGGGACACCTACAATGAGCAGTTCTTC.